This T cell receptor beta chain was sequenced in a study of identical twins. This clonotype turned up a few times. Its antigen is unidentified. J lost 2 bases, V lost 0 bases, and 0 bases had no gene match. The CDR3 has 17 residues. Germline values: CDR1 KGHDR, CDR2 SFDVKD. TCRdb called the 5' RACE reads again in MiXCR, with one record for every CDR3 protein. Among 1.5 million to 2 million distinct CDR3 sequences listed, under 35% were seen once. Study-wide points: Out-of-frame alpha sequences shared between twins exhibited an excess of low generation probability.

The origin of this receptor is a newborn girl in good health. The rearrangement links TRBV24-1 to TRBJ2-1; 13 nucleotides match TRBD2. The sequenced material came from cord blood. The CDR3: CATSDLGTSGAYNEQFF. The CDR3 DNA follows: TGTGCCACCAGTGATTTGGGGACTAGCGGGGCCTACAATGAGCAGTTCTTC.